This paragraph covers one TCR beta chain sequence. The antigen is undetermined. The sample is drawn from a study of T cell repertoires in cytomegalovirus infection. Overall study: Researchers turned to recently identified HLA-C-restricted CMV epitopes as well as well-studied HLA-B-restricted ones. Public TCR beta signatures marked donors with CMV infection and the matching HLA. General study points: Ex vivo responses were dominated by HLA-C-restricted CMV-specific TCR beta clonotypes.

Each CDR3 protein is one row after TCRdb ran MiXCR on the reads. This table holds fewer than 850,000 distinct CDR3 sequences, 25% to 35% found once. The CDR3 covers 17 residues. Germline-derived CDR1 and CDR2 are SGHRS and YFSETQ. The V gene lost 4 bases and the J gene lost 3 bases, with 20 bases spanning the gap. The origin of this receptor is a human donor in good health (CMV status not recorded). Some clones in this sample may be carry-over from other donors' samples. The rearrangement links TRBV5-1 to TRBJ2-1; D is perhaps TRBD2 (7 bases). The sequencing here drew on cultured CD8+ T cells from PBMCs, taken from culture after CMV antigen stimulation. As DNA, the CDR3 is TGCGCCAGCAGCCCAGGGGTCGGGGGGCAAGGCTACAATGAGCAGTTCTTC. Encoded protein: CASSPGVGGQGYNEQFF. Together with reference TRBV5-1 and TRBJ2-1, the CDR3 gives the full variable domain: KAGVTQTPRYLIKTRGQQVTLSCSPISGHRSVSWYQQTPGQGLQFLFEYFSETQRNKGNFPGRFSGRQFSNSRSEMNVSTLELGDSALYLCASSPGVGGQGYNEQFFGPGTRLTVL.